Below are 23 T cell receptor beta chains sequenced from a single sample in a study of brain T cells in children with intractable seizures. Method: immunoSEQ multiplex PCR; TCRdb's copy keeps in-frame clones and lacks some. The table lists tens of thousands of clones, approximately 94% of them singletons. The source was peripheral blood, collected at surgery. These receptors were collected from a boy in the first two years of life with tuberous sclerosis and intractable seizures.

The chain carries TRBV9 and TRBJ1-1; maybe TRBD1 (6 bases). Per germline, CDR1 SGDLS and CDR2 YYNGEE. This CDR3 spans 14 amino acids. V was pared by 0 bases and J by 4 bases, with 10 bases between. The CDR3 bases are TGTGCCAGCAGCGTAGATTTGGGGGCCACTGAAGCTTTCTTT. Protein sequence: CASSVDLGATEAFF.

This clone was detected once. The chain combines TRBV4-1 with TRBJ1-2; D gene ambiguous. The CDR3 length is 14 residues. Per germline, CDR1 MGHRA and CDR2 YSYEKL. Deletions cut 0 bases from V and 8 bases from J, with 13 bases between. The CDR3 region is CASSQDSLQSGYTF. The CDR3 nucleotides are TGCGCCAGCAGCCAAGATTCGCTACAGTCCGGCTACACCTTC.

This clone was detected only once. One junction end does not reproduce the germline sequence, and a read error may be involved. The V gene is TRBV7-7, the J gene TRBJ2-5; 10 bases are shared with TRBD2. CDR3 length equals 15 residues. Germline V gives CDR1 SSHAT, CDR2 FNYEAQ (reference sequence). The CDR3 bases are TGTGCTAGCAGCTTCATAGCGGGGGGCAAAGAGACCCAGTACTTC. Amino acid sequence: CASSFIAGGKETQYF.

This clone was counted a few times. The rearrangement links TRBV7-3 to TRBJ1-5; D remains unclear. Germline assignment: CDR1 SGHTA and CDR2 FQGTGA. V lost 5 bases to trimming and J lost 5 bases, with 10 bases between them. This CDR3 contains 13 residues. The CDR3 loop is CASSPHRDQPQHF. CDR3 DNA sequence: TGTGCCAGCAGCCCGCACCGGGATCAGCCCCAGCATTTT.

CDR3 in DNA: TGTGCCAGCAGCGTAGATCCAGGGGTGGTCTATGGCTACACCTTC. This codes for CASSVDPGVVYGYTF. V is TRBV9 and J is TRBJ1-2; TRBD1 is a possible D gene (6 bases). Between the trimmed V and J ends, which lost 0 bases and 4 bases, there was a span of 13 bases. Germline CDR1 reads SGDLS; CDR2 reads YYNGEE. The CDR3 totals 15 residues. Together with reference TRBV9 and TRBJ1-2, the CDR3 gives the full variable domain: DSGVTQTPKHLITATGQRVTLRCSPRSGDLSVYWYQQSLDQGLQFLIQYYNGEERAKGNILERFSAQQFPDLHSELNLSSLELGDSALYFCASSVDPGVVYGYTFGSGTRLTVV.

J is TRBJ2-3 and V is TRBV19; 7 bases are a match to TRBD2. The length of the CDR3 is 16 residues. Germline loops: CDR1 LNHDA, CDR2 SQIVND (reference sequence). V was pared by 3 bases and J by 3 bases, with 9 bases of the junction left unmatched. The CDR3, as DNA: TGTGCCAGTAGTATGAGGCGGGAGATGGGAACAGATACGCAGTATTTT. Translation: CASSMRREMGTDTQYF. Full variable domain (outside the CDR3, taken from reference TRBV19 and TRBJ2-3): DGGITQSPKYLFRKEGQNVTLSCEQNLNHDAMYWYRQDPGQGLRLIYYSQIVNDFQKGDIAEGYSVSREKKESFPLTVTSAQKNPTAFYLCASSMRREMGTDTQYFGPGTRLTVL.

The chain combines TRBV5-5 with TRBJ1-1, with D maybe TRBD1 (5 bases). The V gene lost 5 bases and the J gene lost 5 bases, with 19 bases spanning the gap. Germline V gene sequence: CDR1 SGHKS, CDR2 YYEKEE (reference sequence). This CDR3 has 15 amino acids. Written as DNA, the CDR3 is TGTGCCAGCAGTCGTGAACCGGGGCGAAGGACTGAAGCTTTCTTT. It codes for CASSREPGRRTEAFF. The entire variable domain, with the rest obtained from reference TRBV5-5 and TRBJ1-1, is as follows: DAGVTQSPTHLIKTRGQQVTLRCSPISGHKSVSWYQQVLGQGPQFIFQYYEKEERGRGNFPDRFSARQFPNYSSELNVNALLLGDSALYLCASSREPGRRTEAFFGQGTRLTVV.

The rearrangement uses TRBV5-6 and TRBJ2-7, with D possibly being TRBD1 (6 bases). The V gene's germline CDR1 is SGHDT and CDR2 YYEEEE. The germline V and J ends were trimmed by 3 bases and 5 bases, with 15 bases remaining between them. This CDR3 region has 14 residues. The CDR3 nucleotides read TGTGCCAGCAGCTGGATACAGGGTTATGACGAGCAGTACTTC. It is translated as CASSWIQGYDEQYF.

This clone was detected only a few times. The chain carries TRBV6-1 and TRBJ2-2; TRBD1 is a possible D gene (6 bases). V was trimmed by 1 base and J by 5 bases, leaving 14 bases between them. This CDR3 has 16 amino acids. Germline V gives CDR1 MNHNS, CDR2 SASEGT. Written as DNA, the CDR3 is TGTGCCAGCAGTGAAGGGCAGGGGTGGCGAACCGGGGAGCTGTTTTTT. This encodes CASSEGQGWRTGELFF.

The V gene is TRBV7-3, the J gene TRBJ2-2; no reliable D call. The V gene lost 2 bases and the J gene lost 4 bases, with 17 bases spanning the gap. This CDR3 is 17 amino acids long. Germline V lookup: CDR1 SGHTA, CDR2 FQGTGA. CDR3 protein: CASSLSSITSGTGELFF. The CDR3 nucleotides are TGTGCCAGCAGCTTATCCTCCATAACTTCGGGCACCGGGGAGCTGTTTTTT.

The rearrangement joins TRBV10-1 to TRBJ2-2; 12 bases map to TRBD2. Germline-derived CDR1 and CDR2 are WNHNN and SYGVQD (reference sequence). Germline trimming cut 4 bases from V and 2 bases from J; bases unmatched to any gene: 5. This CDR3 region has 17 residues. The CDR3 loop is CASSAASGRANTGELFF. Written as DNA, the CDR3 is TGCGCCAGCAGTGCGGCTAGCGGGAGGGCCAACACCGGGGAGCTGTTTTTT.

This chain links TRBV25-1 with TRBJ1-4, with D hard to call. Germline loops: CDR1 MGHDK, CDR2 SYGVNS. The V end lost 0 bases, the J end lost 4 bases, and 9 bases lay between the germline ends. This CDR3 comprises 15 residues. CDR3 protein: CASSEYEGRNEKLFF. The CDR3 DNA sequence: TGTGCCAGCAGTGAATACGAGGGCCGTAATGAAAAACTGTTTTTT.

The chain carries TRBV3-1 (or the pseudogene TRBV3-2) and TRBJ2-5; 9 nucleotides align to TRBD1. This CDR3 has 16 residues. Germline V gene data show CDR1 as LGHDT and CDR2 as YNNKEL (reference sequence). Trimming cost V 2 bases and J 0 bases; bases outside gene matches: 4. The chain's CDR3 is CASSQPGQGNQETQYF. In nucleotides, the CDR3 is TGTGCCAGCAGCCAACCGGGACAGGGAAACCAAGAGACCCAGTACTTC.

The CDR3 reads CASSYGGGYYEQYF. CDR3 in DNA: TGTGCCAGCTCCTATGGTGGGGGGTACTACGAGCAGTACTTC. The rearrangement joins TRBV2 to TRBJ2-7; the D gene is possibly TRBD2 (6 bases). Germline assignment: CDR1 SNHLY and CDR2 FYNNEI. The CDR3 extends over 14 amino acids. The V gene lost 8 bases and the J gene lost 3 bases, with 17 bases spanning the gap.

The V call is TRBV6-1, the J call TRBJ1-1; D is perhaps TRBD1 (6 bases). The CDR3 length is 13 residues. V lost 2 bases to trimming and J lost 4 bases, with 8 bases between them. CDR1 MNHNS and CDR2 SASEGT come from the germline V gene. Written as DNA, the CDR3 is TGTGCCAGCAGTGAAACAGGGACCACTGAAGCTTTCTTT. This translates into CASSETGTTEAFF.

DNA for the CDR3: TGTGCCAGCTCACCACGGATACAGGGCACAGATACGCAGTATTTT. Protein: CASSPRIQGTDTQYF. This chain joins TRBV18 and TRBJ2-3; D possibly corresponds to TRBD1 (5 bases). The CDR3 runs 15 residues. With 1 base removed from V and 1 base from J, the gap between germline ends came to 9 bases. Per the germline V gene, CDR1 is KGHSH and CDR2 is LQKENI.

The chain is built from TRBV19 and TRBJ2-6, with D unclear. The length of the CDR3 is 12 residues. Germline-derived CDR1 and CDR2 are LNHDA and SQIVND (reference sequence). With 11 bases removed from V and 0 bases from J, the gap between germline ends came to 5 bases. The CDR3 DNA reads as TGTGCCTCTAGCTCTGGGGCCAACGTCCTGACTTTC. Translating gives CASSSGANVLTF.

The rearrangement links TRBV18 to TRBJ2-1; TRBD1 is a possible D gene (5 bases). CDR3 length: 14 amino acids. Looked up from germline, CDR1 is KGHSH and CDR2 is LQKENI. The germline V and J ends were trimmed by 7 bases and 7 bases, with 17 bases remaining between them. The CDR3 protein is CASFGGAGKNEQFF. The CDR3, as DNA: TGTGCCAGCTTTGGTGGGGCAGGGAAAAATGAGCAGTTCTTC.

V usage is TRBV7-2 and J usage is TRBJ2-7, with 8 positions matching TRBD1. Trimming removed 3 bases from V and 4 bases from J; junction bases left unmatched: 8. This CDR3 has 15 amino acids. Germline V gene lookup returns CDR1 SGHTA and CDR2 FQGNSA. Written as DNA, the CDR3 is TGTGCCAGCAGCTTCTCGACAGGGGACGTGTACGAGCAGTACTTC. Its translation is CASSFSTGDVYEQYF.

The chain uses TRBV5-1 and TRBJ1-4, with D perhaps TRBD1 (5 bases). Between the trimmed V and J ends, which lost 5 bases and 7 bases, there was a span of 18 bases. This CDR3 is built from 15 residues. Germline-derived CDR1 and CDR2 are SGHRS and YFSETQ. The CDR3 bases are TGCGCCAGCAGGCACCGGGGGGAGGAAAGTGAAAAACTGTTTTTT. Its translation is CASRHRGEESEKLFF.

This clone is a singleton in its sample. The V and J genes are TRBV29-1 and TRBJ1-1; D is possibly TRBD1 (5 bases). The V and J ends lost 3 bases and 5 bases respectively, with 13 bases between them. The CDR3 covers 13 residues. The V gene's germline CDR1 is SQVTM and CDR2 ANQGSEA. The CDR3 DNA sequence: TGCAGCGTTGATCGGGGGAGAAGGACTGAAGCTTTCTTT. This translates into CSVDRGRRTEAFF.

A remark on this clone: Other DNA sequences in the sample encode the same CDR3. V gene TRBV7-3 combines with J gene TRBJ2-2, with D uncertain. Germline V CDR1 and CDR2: SGHTA, FQGTGA. The CDR3 spans 12 residues. V shed 0 bases and J shed 4 bases, with 0 bases lying between them. CDR3 in amino acids: CASSLTTGELFF. CDR3 sequence (DNA): TGTGCCAGCAGCTTAACCACCGGGGAGCTGTTTTTT.

J is TRBJ1-5 and V is TRBV5-4, with D possibly matching TRBD1 (6 bases). The CDR3 is made up of 18 amino acids. The V end lost 0 bases, the J end lost 2 bases, and 18 bases lay between the germline ends. Germline CDR1 reads SGHNT; CDR2 reads YYREEE (reference sequence). This CDR3 reads CASSLDTQGQGCNQPQHF. The CDR3 region has the DNA TGTGCCAGCAGCTTGGACACCCAGGGGCAGGGATGCAATCAGCCCCAGCATTTT.